This record concerns one TCR beta chain sequence. The antigen is undetermined. The data originate from a study of cytomegalovirus exposure and HLA in healthy donors. Turning to the study itself: Falling in the Caucasian-associated ancestry cluster were about 80% of around 370 genotyped donors. Study-level results: In a later analysis, TCR beta V- and J-gene trimming was associated with a missense DCLRE1C variant.

With 60 Vbeta and 13 Jbeta primers, the PCR was carried out. In the study's own analysis: A follow-up analysis tallied 73 million or so unique TCR beta chains, approximately 10 million shared. The table came from immunoSEQ multiplex PCR; TCRdb's copy has only in-frame clones and leaves some out. That table supplies the V and J calls and clone size; D and trimming were determined from the DNA. The profile covers about 160,000 clones, with 75% to 80% appearing a single time and around 3.1% taken by the ten largest. The trim removed 4 bases at V and 4 bases at J, leaving 5 bases unmatched. CDR3 size: 14 residues. Looked up from germline, CDR1 is SEHNR and CDR2 is FQNEAQ (reference sequence).

Sequencing used PBMCs. The receptor was isolated from a woman aged 40 to 50 in good health and CMV-seronegative. The rearrangement joins TRBV7-9 to TRBJ1-2, with TRBD1 matching over 8 bases. For the CDR3, the DNA is TGTGCCAGCAGCTCAGACAGGGGCGGCTATGGCTACACCTTC. As protein: CASSSDRGGYGYTF.